The T cell receptor (beta chain) under discussion was sequenced for a study of cytomegalovirus exposure and HLA in healthy donors. Germline V gives CDR1 SGDLS, CDR2 YYNGEE. V dropped 0 bases and J dropped 0 bases, with 13 bases sitting between them. CDR3 length equals 16 residues. The donors were in the roughly 130-subject validation cohort, distinct from the roughly 720-subject first cohort. The protocol was immunoSEQ multiplex PCR, while the TCRdb copy is restricted to in-frame clones and leaves out a portion. The sample consists of approximately 300,000 clones, 75% to 90% of them appearing once. The V call is TRBV9, the J call TRBJ2-7, with D possibly TRBD2 on 6 matching bases. What was sequenced was PBMCs. The clonotype was recovered from a woman aged 18-29 years in good health and CMV-seronegative. For the CDR3, the DNA is TGTGCCAGCAGCGTAGCGACTACCGGGAGCTCCTACGAGCAGTACTTC. Its protein is CASSVATTGSSYEQYF.